A selection of T cell receptor beta chains follows, all from one sample in a study of blood T cells in healthy people across ages. TCRdb processed the 5' RACE reads anew with MiXCR; each CDR3 protein has one entry. The repertoire consists of around 1.5 million distinct CDR3 sequences, with 42% occurring once and the leading ten covering approximately 7.9%. The specimen was blood. The receptors originated from a woman aged 18-30 years in good health. The CDR3 runs from the conserved cysteine through the conserved F or W. A D gene is named only where the DNA matches it firmly. Not every row has a clone size; where given, it reads once, few, many or a size class.

V	J	D	size	CDR3
TRBV20-1	TRBJ1-2	.	.	CSALDSTYGYTF
TRBV5-5	TRBJ2-2	.	.	CASSRTRTGTNTGELFF
TRBV12-3/TRBV12-4	TRBJ2-1	.	.	CASSRRTDLGQFF
TRBV20-1	TRBJ1-5	.	few	CSALLPGRGVGQPQHF
TRBV7-2	TRBJ2-3	TRBD2	few	CASSATSGRGDTQYF
TRBV27	TRBJ2-1	TRBD2	.	CASSPETSVYNERFF
TRBV10-3	TRBJ2-2	TRBD1	few	CAIRGTGLGSGELFF
TRBV9	TRBJ2-1	TRBD2	.	CASSVVSGGLETQFF
TRBV7-9	TRBJ2-7	.	few	CASSLDVRAGIKYF
TRBV28	TRBJ1-4	TRBD1	few	CASSIAGQGGEKLFF